One and the same sample provided the 31 T cell receptor beta chains below, sequenced in a study of T cell responses to AZD1222 COVID-19 vaccine. The data were produced by immunoSEQ multiplex PCR, yet TCRdb's version contains in-frame clones alone and is incomplete. The sample has tens of thousands of clones, around four fifths seen once. The sample was peripheral blood, taken 28 days after the second AZD1222 dose. Every receptor here comes from an adult who received the AZD1222 COVID-19 vaccine.

This clone was observed a handful of times. The gene calls are TRBV10-1 and TRBJ2-3, with D tentatively TRBD2 (6 bases). Trimming cost V 6 bases and J 0 bases, with 10 bases left between them. Germline CDR1 is WNHNN and CDR2 is SYGVQD (reference sequence). The CDR3 extends over 14 amino acids. CDR3 residues: CASRGGSSTDTQYF. CDR3 bases: TGCGCCAGCAGGGGAGGATCTAGCACAGATACGCAGTATTTT.

This chain uses TRBV12-3 or TRBV12-4 with TRBJ2-2; D is uncertain. This CDR3 contains 13 residues. Deletions cut 4 bases from V and 9 bases from J, with 12 bases between. In DNA, the CDR3 is TGTGCCAGCAGTTACGGGCTAACCCGGGAGCTGTTTTTT. Translated: CASSYGLTRELFF.

The chain uses TRBV11-2 and TRBJ1-4; TRBD1 aligns across 7 bases. V lost 5 bases to trimming and J lost 4 bases; unmatched junction nucleotides: 4. From germline, CDR1 is SGHAT and CDR2 FQNNGV. The CDR3 contains 14 residues. The CDR3 loop reads CASSMTGLNEKLFF. CDR3 in DNA: TGTGCCAGCAGCATGACAGGGCTTAATGAAAAACTGTTTTTT.

This clone was detected only a few times. This chain links TRBV25-1 with TRBJ1-6, with no clear D. Germline CDR1 is MGHDK and CDR2 is SYGVNS. V lost 3 bases and J 9 bases, leaving 12 bases between the germline ends. The CDR3 has 14 amino acids. The CDR3 spells CASSDPYLGSPLHF. CDR3 DNA sequence: TGTGCCAGCAGTGATCCCTATTTGGGTTCACCCCTCCACTTT. Full variable domain (remainder filled in from reference TRBV25-1 and TRBJ1-6): EADIYQTPRYLVIGTGKKITLECSQTMGHDKMYWYQQDPGMELHLIHYSYGVNSTEKGDLSSESTVSRIRTEHFPLTLESARPSHTSQYLCASSDPYLGSPLHFGNGTRLTVT.

The CDR3, as DNA: TGTGCCAGCAGTTTTTCGGGGACCAATCAGCCCCAGCATTTT. Its translation is CASSFSGTNQPQHF. V and J are TRBV27 and TRBJ1-5; TRBD1 might be the D (5 bases). Germline CDR1 and CDR2: MNHEY and SMNVEV (reference sequence). V lost 3 bases and J lost 3, with 9 bases in between. The length of the CDR3 is 14 residues.

V and J are TRBV9 and TRBJ1-5; D remains ambiguous. Looked up from germline, CDR1 is SGDLS and CDR2 is YYNGEE. The CDR3 extends over 13 amino acids. The germline V and J ends were trimmed by 0 bases and 4 bases, with 5 bases remaining between them. The CDR3 reads CASSVDLNQPQHF. CDR3 coding DNA: TGTGCCAGCAGCGTAGATCTGAATCAGCCCCAGCATTTT.

This clone has only a few counts. CDR3 loop: CASTRQGMNTEAFF. The CDR3 DNA follows: TGTGCCAGTACCAGACAAGGAATGAACACTGAAGCTTTCTTT. The chain recombines TRBV19 with TRBJ1-1; D gene ambiguous. V lost 7 bases to trimming and J lost 0 bases, with 12 bases between them. Germline V gene data show CDR1 as LNHDA and CDR2 as SQIVND (reference sequence). The CDR3 consists of 14 residues. Together with reference TRBV19 and TRBJ1-1, the CDR3 gives the full variable domain: DGGITQSPKYLFRKEGQNVTLSCEQNLNHDAMYWYRQDPGQGLRLIYYSQIVNDFQKGDIAEGYSVSREKKESFPLTVTSAQKNPTAFYLCASTRQGMNTEAFFGQGTRLTVV.

The rearrangement joins TRBV29-1 to TRBJ2-1; 9 nucleotides align to TRBD2. The J segment lost 4 bases and the V segment lost 5 bases, leaving 6 bases of the junction unmatched. Germline V gene data show CDR1 as SQVTM and CDR2 as ANQGSEA. The CDR3 spans 14 residues. The CDR3 bases are TGCAGCGTTCAAAGACTAGCGGCTTACAATGAGCAGTTCTTC. It translates to CSVQRLAAYNEQFF.

The gene calls are TRBV2 and TRBJ1-3; D remains unclear. Germline V gene lookup returns CDR1 SNHLY and CDR2 FYNNEI. V was shortened by 7 bases and J by 0 bases, with 7 bases between the two germline ends. The CDR3 is made up of 13 amino acids. CDR3 protein: CASMATSGNTIYF. CDR3 nucleotide sequence: TGTGCCAGCATGGCCACCTCTGGAAACACCATATATTTT.

This chain joins TRBV2 and TRBJ1-5; D gene unclear. This CDR3 is 15 amino acids long. With 3 bases removed from V and 9 bases from J, the gap between germline ends came to 18 bases. Per germline, CDR1 SNHLY and CDR2 FYNNEI. Here the CDR3 DNA reads TGTGCCAGCAGTGAGTCACCGCGGGATGCGGGGCCCCAGCATTTT. Encoded protein: CASSESPRDAGPQHF.

The genes are TRBV2 and TRBJ2-6; TRBD1 is a possible D gene (5 bases). The germline gives CDR1 SNHLY, CDR2 FYNNEI. Between the trimmed V and J ends, which lost 6 bases and 2 bases, there was a span of 11 bases. CDR3 length: 15 amino acids. This chain's CDR3 is CASSPQGAGANVLTF. In nucleotides, the CDR3 is TGTGCCAGCAGCCCCCAAGGGGCTGGGGCCAACGTCCTGACTTTC.

The chain links TRBV19 to TRBJ2-7; D call uncertain. CDR3 length: 12 amino acids. Per the germline V gene, CDR1 is LNHDA and CDR2 is SQIVND (reference sequence). Trimming removed 4 bases at V and 3 bases at J, with 7 bases between. The CDR3 protein is CASSNGGYEQYF. The CDR3 DNA sequence: TGTGCCAGTAGTAACGGCGGCTACGAGCAGTACTTC.

The genes are TRBV4-3 and TRBJ2-2; D call uncertain. The V gene's germline CDR1 is LGHNA and CDR2 YSLEER. The CDR3 sequence is 16 residues long. The V end lost 4 bases, the J end lost 6 bases, and 18 bases lay between the germline ends. CDR3 DNA sequence: TGCGCCAGCAGCCCAGAGCTAGGGCAGGTCGCCGGGGAGCTGTTTTTT. This translates into CASSPELGQVAGELFF.

The genes are TRBV14 and TRBJ1-6; D may be TRBD1 (5 bases). The germline V gene encodes CDR1 SGHDN and CDR2 FVKESK. V was trimmed by 2 bases and J by 13 bases, leaving 12 bases between them. The CDR3 is 13 residues long. The CDR3 DNA sequence: TGTGCCAGCAGCCAAAGCAGGGATCAGCCCCTCCACTTT. This encodes CASSQSRDQPLHF.

The chain links TRBV2 to TRBJ2-7; the match to TRBD1 covers 7 bases. This CDR3 contains 14 residues. Germline values: CDR1 SNHLY, CDR2 FYNNEI. The trim removed 10 bases at V and 2 bases at J, leaving 11 bases unmatched. CDR3 amino acids: CATSGTVKTYEQYF. The CDR3 DNA reads as TGTGCCACCTCCGGGACAGTGAAAACCTACGAGCAGTACTTC. Based on the CDR3 plus reference TRBV2 and TRBJ2-7, the full variable domain is EPEVTQTPSHQVTQMGQEVILRCVPISNHLYFYWYRQILGQKVEFLVSFYNNEISEKSEIFDDQFSVERPDGSNFTLKIRSTKLEDSAMYFCATSGTVKTYEQYFGPGTRLTVT.

This rearrangement joins TRBV4-3 to TRBJ2-7; D is uncertain. CDR1 is LGHNA, CDR2 YSLEER, per germline. The CDR3 totals 14 residues. The ends were cut back, 0 bases at V and 0 bases at J, with 6 bases in the middle. CDR3 DNA: TGCGCCAGCAGCCAAGATCAAGCCTCCTACGAGCAGTACTTC. This codes for CASSQDQASYEQYF.

This rearrangement joins TRBV7-7 to TRBJ1-4; no firm D call. The V end lost 1 base, the J end lost 0 bases, and 9 bases lay between the germline ends. Germline V CDR1 and CDR2: SSHAT, FNYEAQ (reference sequence). The CDR3 spans 16 residues. DNA for the CDR3: TGTGCCAGCAGCTTAGTTGGCCGTTCAACTAATGAAAAACTGTTTTTT. This codes for CASSLVGRSTNEKLFF.

The chain has TRBV6-5 and TRBJ1-6; 9 nucleotides match TRBD1. The CDR3 totals 15 residues. V trimming: 6 bases; J trimming: 9 bases; junction bases outside the gene matches: 9. Germline V gene data show CDR1 as MNHEY and CDR2 as SVGAGI. CDR3 nucleotides: TGTGCCAGCAGCCCCGGGACAGGGTTTGTTTCACCCCTCCACTTT. This gives the protein CASSPGTGFVSPLHF.

This clone was found once. The chain combines TRBV27 with TRBJ1-5; TRBD1 agrees at 7 bases. The V and J ends lost 5 bases and 0 bases, in that order; junction bases with no gene match: 10. Germline loops: CDR1 MNHEY, CDR2 SMNVEV (reference sequence). CDR3 length: 17 amino acids. The CDR3: CASSTSTGQYSNQPQHF. The CDR3 nucleotides read TGTGCCAGCAGTACATCGACGGGACAGTATAGCAATCAGCCCCAGCATTTT.

V usage is TRBV6-5 and J usage is TRBJ1-4; D perhaps matches TRBD1 (6 bases). Germline CDR1 MNHEY, CDR2 SVGAGI. The V and J ends lost 2 bases and 13 bases respectively, with 23 bases between them. The CDR3 runs 16 residues. The CDR3 sequence: CASSYGSRGRAGRLFF. In DNA form, the CDR3 reads TGTGCCAGCAGTTACGGTTCCAGGGGCAGGGCAGGGAGACTGTTTTTT.

This clone has only one observation. The rearrangement links TRBV3-1 (or the pseudogene TRBV3-2) to TRBJ2-5, with 16 bases fitting TRBD2. The CDR3 sequence is 16 residues long. Trimming cost V 4 bases and J 4 bases; bases outside gene matches: 3. Germline CDR1 reads LGHDT; CDR2 reads YNNKEL (reference sequence). The CDR3 DNA is TGTGCCAGCAGCCCTGGGACTAGCGGGGGGGGAGAGACCCAGTACTTC. Protein product: CASSPGTSGGGETQYF.

This chain joins TRBV11-2 and TRBJ1-2; unclear D gene. The germline gives CDR1 SGHAT, CDR2 FQNNGV. This CDR3 is built from 15 residues. V lost 5 bases and J lost 7, with 20 bases in between. The CDR3 sequence is CASSPWPESKGGYTF. The CDR3 DNA sequence: TGTGCCAGCAGCCCGTGGCCGGAGTCCAAGGGTGGCTACACCTTC.

The chain combines TRBV7-9 with TRBJ2-2, with D uncertain. CDR3 length: 12 residues. Trimming left V 3 bases short and J 6 bases short, with 5 bases between. Germline CDR1 SEHNR, CDR2 FQNEAQ (reference sequence). The chain's CDR3 is CASSFGAGELFF. DNA of the CDR3: TGTGCCAGCAGCTTTGGGGCCGGGGAGCTGTTTTTT. Supplemented by reference TRBV7-9 and TRBJ2-2, the full variable domain reads DTGVSQNPRHKITKRGQNVTFRCDPISEHNRLYWYRQTLGQGPEFLTYFQNEAQLEKSRLLSDRFSAERPKGSFSTLEIQRTEQGDSAMYLCASSFGAGELFFGEGSRLTVL.

The chain links TRBV6-5 to TRBJ2-5; possible D gene TRBD1, 5 bases. Germline V lookup: CDR1 MNHEY, CDR2 SVGAGI. Trimming shortened V by 2 bases and J by 3 bases, and 13 bases separated the two germline ends. The CDR3 sequence is 15 residues long. CDR3 DNA: TGTGCCAGCAGTTACCTGCAGGGTAGGAAAGAGACCCAGTACTTC. It encodes CASSYLQGRKETQYF.

This clone was recorded once. V is TRBV29-1 and J is TRBJ2-1, with 10 bases lining up with TRBD2. This CDR3 is 13 amino acids long. CDR1 and CDR2 from the germline V gene are SQVTM and ANQGSEA. V was pared by 4 bases and J by 6 bases, with 3 bases of the junction left unmatched. The CDR3 nucleotides read TGCAGCGTTGCCCAGCGGGGGGGCAATGAGCAGTTCTTC. Its translation: CSVAQRGGNEQFF.

The J gene is TRBJ2-1, the V gene TRBV6-4; 8 positions agree with TRBD2. The germline gives CDR1 MRHNA, CDR2 SNTAGT. With 3 bases clipped from V and 4 bases from J, the junction kept 17 bases outside the gene matches. The CDR3 extends over 19 amino acids. DNA for the CDR3: TGTGCCAGCAGTGAGCGGGTCAGCGGGGGTGTCGGGAGGTACAATGAGCAGTTCTTC. This codes for CASSERVSGGVGRYNEQFF.

This chain links TRBV19 with TRBJ1-2; the D is unclear. The V gene's germline CDR1 is LNHDA and CDR2 SQIVND (reference sequence). This CDR3 is 11 amino acids long. Trimming took off 8 bases at V and 1 base at J, with 5 bases between the two ends. The CDR3 sequence is CASGLNYGYTF. CDR3 bases: TGTGCCAGTGGGCTTAACTATGGCTACACCTTC.

This rearrangement joins TRBV6-2 or TRBV6-3 to TRBJ1-1; 7 bases line up with TRBD1. V trimming: 6 bases; J trimming: 7 bases; junction bases outside the gene matches: 11. The CDR3 runs to 14 residues. Germline CDR1 MNHEY, CDR2 SVGEGT. CDR3 loop: CASSPTGQKGEAFF. The CDR3 nucleotides read TGTGCCAGCAGCCCGACAGGGCAAAAGGGTGAAGCTTTCTTT.

This chain connects TRBV9 to TRBJ2-3, with TRBD2 matching over 11 bases. CDR1 is SGDLS, CDR2 YYNGEE, per germline. With V trimmed by 0 bases and J by 2 bases, 8 bases remained unmatched. The length of the CDR3 is 18 residues. The CDR3 spells CASSVAPLAGVPTDTQYF. The CDR3 DNA reads as TGTGCCAGCAGCGTAGCTCCACTAGCGGGGGTCCCCACAGATACGCAGTATTTT.

The sample holds one count of this clone. The chain carries TRBV5-1 and TRBJ2-1; 7 bases map to TRBD1. The CDR3 runs to 15 residues. The J segment lost 6 bases and the V segment lost 4 bases, leaving 10 bases of the junction unmatched. Germline V lookup: CDR1 SGHRS, CDR2 YFSETQ. CDR3 bases: TGCGCCAGCAGCGTCACAGGGGTTTCGGGCAATGAGCAGTTCTTC. This translates into CASSVTGVSGNEQFF.

J is TRBJ1-1 and V is TRBV7-2; D may be TRBD1 (6 bases). Germline V gene lookup returns CDR1 SGHTA and CDR2 FQGNSA. The CDR3 is made up of 12 amino acids. The V gene lost 6 bases and the J gene lost 7 bases, with 12 bases spanning the gap. CDR3 protein: CASSSGQNEAFF. In DNA form, the CDR3 reads TGTGCCAGCAGTTCCGGACAGAATGAAGCTTTCTTT.